This record concerns one T cell receptor (beta chain) sequence. CD8+ and CD4+ T cells from blood underwent TCR beta sequencing. This record belongs to a study of CD8 T cells in Susac syndrome. CDR1 is SQVTM, CDR2 ANQGSEA, per germline. This CDR3 spans 14 amino acids. With random hexamers, reverse transcription was performed on roughly 0.5 to 1 ug of RNA. By means of immunoSEQ multiplex PCR, TCR beta CDR3 spanning 54 Vbeta and 13 Jbeta underwent amplification. TCRdb independently ran MiXCR on the immunoSEQ multiplex PCR reads; one entry per CDR3 protein. The data contain 250,000 to 350,000 distinct CDR3 sequences, roughly 81% of them seen just once; the ten biggest clones take up over 0.1%.

The chain carries TRBV29-1 and TRBJ2-1; D assignment may be TRBD1 or TRBD2 (5 bases each). This clonotype was obtained from a human donor with multiple sclerosis. What was sequenced was CD8+ T cells from PBMCs. The CDR3 nucleotides read TGCAGTCTTGAGGGGTCTAGCTCCTACAATGAGCAGTTCTTC. Encoded protein: CSLEGSSSYNEQFF.